What follows are 28 T cell receptor beta chains derived from one specimen sequenced in a study of shared clonotypes between healthy human individuals. Sequenced by immunoSEQ multiplex PCR; TCRdb stores in-frame clones only, minus some. This sample has over 2 million clones, with around 93% found just once. The sequenced sample consisted of naive CD4+ T cells from PBMCs. Regarding subset: CD45RA+ positively selected. The source is a man younger than 30 in good health. Some clones in this sample may be carry-over from other donors' samples.

J is TRBJ2-3 and V is TRBV6-6; weak D call: TRBD2 (5 bases). CDR1 and CDR2 from the germline V gene are MNHNY and SVGAGI (reference sequence). Between the trimmed V and J ends, which lost 5 bases and 5 bases, there was a span of 20 bases. This CDR3 is built from 16 residues. CDR3 coding DNA: TGTGCCAGCAGTCGATCCGGGAAGAGCCCAGGAGATACGCAGTATTTT. The encoded protein is CASSRSGKSPGDTQYF.

The chain combines TRBV18 with TRBJ2-2, with D possibly matching TRBD2 (5 bases). CDR3 length equals 17 residues. Germline values: CDR1 KGHSH, CDR2 LQKENI. The V end lost 5 bases, the J end lost 1 base, and 17 bases lay between the germline ends. The CDR3 DNA is TGTGCCAGCTCAGGTCCGTCCCCGGGGAAGAACACCGGGGAGCTGTTTTTT. This codes for CASSGPSPGKNTGELFF.

The V gene is TRBV5-1, the J gene TRBJ1-5; TRBD1 matches 7 bases. This CDR3 has 15 amino acids. The junction had 8 bases not matched to a gene; V was cut back by 4 bases and J by 4 bases. Per germline, CDR1 SGHRS and CDR2 YFSETQ. This CDR3 reads CASSPGTAVNQPQHF. As DNA, the CDR3 is TGCGCCAGCAGCCCCGGGACAGCCGTTAATCAGCCCCAGCATTTT.

The gene calls are TRBV28 and TRBJ1-3, with D unclear. V lost 6 bases, J lost 2 bases, and 8 bases lay in between. This CDR3 comprises 13 residues. Germline assignment: CDR1 MDHEN and CDR2 SYDVKM. Here the CDR3 reads CASSIAPGNTIYF. DNA for the CDR3: TGTGCCAGCAGCATCGCTCCTGGAAACACCATATATTTT.

The rearrangement links TRBV9 to TRBJ1-2, with D tentatively TRBD1 (6 bases). Germline V gene data show CDR1 as SGDLS and CDR2 as YYNGEE. The CDR3 is made up of 14 amino acids. The germline V and J ends were trimmed by 6 bases and 6 bases, with 18 bases remaining between them. This CDR3 is CASTTGGQGNGYTF. As DNA, the CDR3 is TGTGCCAGCACCACCGGGGGGCAGGGAAATGGCTACACCTTC.

This chain joins TRBV5-8 and TRBJ2-1; no reliable D call. Trimming left V 0 bases short and J 4 bases short, with 14 bases between. This CDR3 region has 16 residues. CDR1 and CDR2 (germline): SGHTS, YDEGEE. CDR3 sequence: CASSLALGRIYNEQFF. As DNA, the CDR3 is TGTGCCAGCAGCTTGGCCCTAGGGCGGATTTACAATGAGCAGTTCTTC.

J is TRBJ2-2 and V is TRBV2; no definite D call. The V end lost 4 bases, the J end lost 2 bases, and 8 bases lay between the germline ends. Germline CDR1 SNHLY, CDR2 FYNNEI. CDR3 length: 14 residues. Written as DNA, the CDR3 is TGTGCCAGCAGTGGACTTGTTAACACCGGGGAGCTGTTTTTT. This encodes CASSGLVNTGELFF.

The chain couples TRBV23-1 to TRBJ2-7; D is possibly TRBD1 or TRBD2 (6 bases each). TRBV23-1 is designated an ORF whose function remains uncertain. The CDR3 runs 13 residues. Trimming pared 6 bases from V and 3 bases from J, leaving 12 bases between. The CDR3 loop reads CASRKGGHYEQYF. The DNA of the CDR3 is TGCGCCAGCAGGAAGGGGGGTCACTACGAGCAGTACTTC.

The chain couples TRBV30 to TRBJ2-5; possible D gene TRBD2, 6 bases. The germline V and J ends were trimmed by 3 bases and 5 bases, with 13 bases remaining between them. The CDR3 extends over 13 amino acids. Germline V lookup: CDR1 GTSNPN, CDR2 SVGIG (reference sequence). CDR3 bases: TGTGCCTGGAGCGGAGGGACGCGCGAGACCCAGTACTTC. It is translated as CAWSGGTRETQYF.

The rearrangement uses TRBV5-1 and TRBJ2-7, with D perhaps TRBD2 (6 bases). CDR3 length: 14 residues. Between the trimmed V and J ends, which lost 4 bases and 1 base, there was a span of 12 bases. Per the germline V gene, CDR1 is SGHRS and CDR2 is YFSETQ. This chain's CDR3 is CASSVMEGSYEQYF. DNA for the CDR3: TGCGCCAGCAGCGTGATGGAGGGGTCCTACGAGCAGTACTTC.

Notes on this clone: Other DNA sequences in this specimen translate into the identical CDR3. V and J are TRBV15 and TRBJ2-7; perhaps D is TRBD1 or TRBD2 (5 bases each). Germline CDR1 LNHNV, CDR2 YYDKDF (reference sequence). The CDR3 extends over 14 amino acids. Trimming pared 1 base from V and 2 bases from J, leaving 9 bases between. In DNA form, the CDR3 reads TGTGCCACCAGCAGAGGTGGGGACGCCTACGAGCAGTACTTC. Its protein product is CATSRGGDAYEQYF. Full variable domain (remainder filled in from reference TRBV15 and TRBJ2-7): DAMVIQNPRYQVTQFGKPVTLSCSQTLNHNVMYWYQQKSSQAPKLLFHYYDKDFNNEADTPDNFQSRRPNTSFCFLDIRSPGLGDTAMYLCATSRGGDAYEQYFGPGTRLTVT.

The CDR3 spells CASSKMDTGWGYTF. The CDR3 nucleotides read TGCGCCAGCAGCAAGATGGACACGGGCTGGGGCTACACCTTC. The genes are TRBV4-1 and TRBJ1-2; TRBD1 might be the D (5 bases). The CDR3 loop spans 14 amino acids. Trimming took off 5 bases at V and 8 bases at J, with 18 bases between the two ends. The V gene's germline CDR1 is MGHRA and CDR2 YSYEKL.

The chain uses TRBV6-1 and TRBJ2-7; D uncertain. From germline, CDR1 is MNHNS and CDR2 SASEGT. CDR3 length: 11 amino acids. Trimming removed 6 bases at V and 6 bases at J, with 9 bases between. The CDR3 bases are TGTGCCAGCAGAGGCATTTCCGAGCAGTACTTC. This translates into CASRGISEQYF.

This chain links TRBV9 with TRBJ1-2; 7 bases are a match to TRBD1. Trimming took 0 bases from V and 6 from J; bases not matched to a gene: 5. Germline-derived CDR1 and CDR2 are SGDLS and YYNGEE. The CDR3 spans 14 residues. The DNA of the CDR3 is TGTGCCAGCAGCGTAGGGGGAGGGGGCGATGGCTACACCTTC. It encodes CASSVGGGGDGYTF. Variable domain in full (rest from reference TRBV9 and TRBJ1-2): DSGVTQTPKHLITATGQRVTLRCSPRSGDLSVYWYQQSLDQGLQFLIQYYNGEERAKGNILERFSAQQFPDLHSELNLSSLELGDSALYFCASSVGGGGDGYTFGSGTRLTVV.

The genes are TRBV18 and TRBJ2-5; unclear D gene. V was pared by 2 bases and J by 13 bases, with 14 bases between. In germline, CDR1 is KGHSH, CDR2 LQKENI. The CDR3 has 12 residues. CDR3 coding DNA: TGTGCCAGCTCACCAACGTCGACGTACGGGTACTTC. Its protein product is CASSPTSTYGYF.

Notes on this clone: Within the sample, other DNA sequences also encode this same CDR3. The genes are TRBV28 and TRBJ1-2; D is perhaps TRBD1 (5 bases). The germline CDR1 and CDR2 sequences are MDHEN and SYDVKM. V was clipped by 9 bases and J by 10 bases, with 21 bases between them. CDR3 length: 13 amino acids. CDR3 protein: CASSPQVSLAYTF. CDR3 nucleotides: TGTGCCAGTAGTCCACAGGTGAGCCTGGCCTACACCTTC.

This chain connects TRBV19 to TRBJ2-1; D gene ambiguous. Germline V gene data show CDR1 as LNHDA and CDR2 as SQIVND (reference sequence). With 1 base removed from V and 10 bases from J, the gap between germline ends came to 14 bases. The CDR3 is made up of 14 amino acids. The CDR3 DNA reads TGTGCCAGTAGTATAGCCGGCATGAGAACCGAGCAGTTCTTC. This codes for CASSIAGMRTEQFF.

This sequence joins TRBV5-1 and TRBJ2-7; 8 nucleotides agree with TRBD2. Germline loops: CDR1 SGHRS, CDR2 YFSETQ. The CDR3 contains 13 residues. The V gene end was trimmed by 4 bases and the J gene end by 5 bases; junction bases not matched to a gene: 5. The CDR3 protein is CASSARLANEQYF. The CDR3 DNA reads as TGCGCCAGCAGCGCCAGACTAGCGAACGAGCAGTACTTC.

The chain combines TRBV25-1 with TRBJ1-2; a weak D match, TRBD1 (5 bases). Germline loops: CDR1 MGHDK, CDR2 SYGVNS. The CDR3 spans 16 residues. Trimming left V 1 base short and J 8 bases short, with 20 bases between. The CDR3 DNA sequence: TGTGCCAGCAGTGAATCAACCCGACAGTCACGGTCCGGCTACACCTTC. This gives the protein CASSESTRQSRSGYTF.

The chain recombines TRBV4-2 with TRBJ2-7; TRBD1 matches at 7 bases. V shed 0 bases and J 2 bases; nucleotides not matched to a gene: 10. Germline V gene data show CDR1 as LGHNA and CDR2 as YNFKEQ. The CDR3 consists of 17 residues. The CDR3 DNA reads as TGTGCCAGCAGCCAAGATGCGGTGGGGACAGAGACCTACGAGCAGTACTTC. Protein: CASSQDAVGTETYEQYF.

V and J are TRBV7-6 and TRBJ2-3, with 8 bases fitting TRBD2. Germline CDR1 SGHVS, CDR2 FNYEAQ. The CDR3 is 15 amino acids. V lost 5 bases and J lost 2; bases outside the gene matches: 6. Here the CDR3 DNA reads TGTGCCAGCAGCCGGACTAGCTTGAACACAGATACGCAGTATTTT. Translating gives CASSRTSLNTDTQYF. Full variable domain (outside the CDR3, taken from reference TRBV7-6 and TRBJ2-3): GAGVSQSPRYKVTKRGQDVALRCDPISGHVSLYWYRQALGQGPEFLTYFNYEAQQDKSGLPNDRFSAERPEGSISTLTIQRTEQRDSAMYRCASSRTSLNTDTQYFGPGTRLTVL.

The chain uses TRBV28 and TRBJ2-7; 10 nucleotides agree with TRBD2. This CDR3 region has 16 residues. V lost 5 bases to trimming and J lost 2 bases; unmatched junction nucleotides: 9. Germline assignment: CDR1 MDHEN and CDR2 SYDVKM. DNA for the CDR3: TGTGCCAGCAGTGTAATCGGGACTAGCGTTACCTACGAGCAGTACTTC. Its protein product is CASSVIGTSVTYEQYF. Together with reference TRBV28 and TRBJ2-7, the CDR3 gives the full variable domain: DVKVTQSSRYLVKRTGEKVFLECVQDMDHENMFWYRQDPGLGLRLIYFSYDVKMKEKGDIPEGYSVSREKKERFSLILESASTNQTSMYLCASSVIGTSVTYEQYFGPGTRLTVT.

V usage is TRBV5-1 and J usage is TRBJ2-7; 9 nucleotides match TRBD1. CDR3 length: 15 amino acids. J lost 3 bases, V lost 4 bases, and 8 bases had no gene match. Germline loops: CDR1 SGHRS, CDR2 YFSETQ. CDR3 region: CASSASTGGVYEQYF. As DNA, the CDR3 is TGCGCCAGCAGCGCTTCGACAGGGGGAGTCTACGAGCAGTACTTC.

The V gene is TRBV13, the J gene TRBJ2-7; maybe TRBD2 (6 bases). The germline V gene encodes CDR1 PRHDT and CDR2 FYEKMQ (reference sequence). V lost 3 bases and J lost 3, with 12 bases in between. The CDR3 has 14 amino acids. DNA for the CDR3: TGTGCCAGCAGCTTGGGGGGTATTGACTACGAGCAGTACTTC. Translating gives CASSLGGIDYEQYF. Filled out from reference TRBV13 and TRBJ2-7, the complete variable domain reads AAGVIQSPRHLIKEKRETATLKCYPIPRHDTVYWYQQGPGQDPQFLISFYEKMQSDKGSIPDRFSAQQFSDYHSELNMSSLELGDSALYFCASSLGGIDYEQYFGPGTRLTVT.

The rearrangement joins TRBV5-6 to TRBJ2-4; TRBD2 matches at 9 bases. Germline loops: CDR1 SGHDT, CDR2 YYEEEE. The V gene end was trimmed by 5 bases and the J gene end by 9 bases; junction bases not matched to a gene: 9. The CDR3 is made up of 14 amino acids. The CDR3 spells CASRLAGVGSIQYF. The DNA for the CDR3 is TGTGCCAGCAGATTAGCGGGAGTAGGATCCATTCAGTACTTC.

J is TRBJ1-2 and V is TRBV6-5, with D hard to call. Trimming left V 6 bases short and J 6 bases short, with 14 bases between. Germline V gene lookup returns CDR1 MNHEY and CDR2 SVGAGI. This CDR3 comprises 13 residues. The DNA of the CDR3 is TGTGCCAGCAGATATCAGGCTTGGGATGGCTACACCTTC. This sequence encodes CASRYQAWDGYTF.

This rearrangement joins TRBV10-3 to TRBJ2-7; weak D call: TRBD2 (6 bases). CDR1 is ENHRY and CDR2 is SYGVKD in the germline V gene. V shed 10 bases and J shed 2 bases, with 18 bases lying between them. This CDR3 region has 14 residues. CDR3 bases: TGTGCCACCAACAACCGGGACTCGACCTACGAGCAGTACTTC. Residues: CATNNRDSTYEQYF.

Points on this clone: At the DNA level, this CDR3 is encoded by other sequences in the same sample as well. The chain is built from TRBV6-5 and TRBJ1-5; TRBD1 is a possible D gene (6 bases). V lost 5 bases to trimming and J lost 0 bases, with 8 bases between them. The CDR3 consists of 14 residues. Germline V gene sequence: CDR1 MNHEY, CDR2 SVGAGI. As DNA, the CDR3 is TGTGCCAGCAGTCCGACAGGTAGCAATCAGCCCCAGCATTTT. Amino acids: CASSPTGSNQPQHF.